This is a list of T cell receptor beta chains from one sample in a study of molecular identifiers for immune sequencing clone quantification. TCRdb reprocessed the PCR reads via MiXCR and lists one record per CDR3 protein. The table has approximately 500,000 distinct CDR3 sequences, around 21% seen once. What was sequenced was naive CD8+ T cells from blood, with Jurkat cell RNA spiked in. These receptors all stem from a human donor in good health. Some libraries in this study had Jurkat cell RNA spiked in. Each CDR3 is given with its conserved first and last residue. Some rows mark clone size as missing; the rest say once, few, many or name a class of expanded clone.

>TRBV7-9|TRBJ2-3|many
CASSSAQDRVTDTQYF
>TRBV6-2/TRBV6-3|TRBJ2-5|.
CVSSSTLETQYF
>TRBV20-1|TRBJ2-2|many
CSARDRGVGNTGELFF
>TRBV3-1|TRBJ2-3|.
CASSQVPSGGGVTQYF
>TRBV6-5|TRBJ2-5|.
CASSYTGTAQETQYF
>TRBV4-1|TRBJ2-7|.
CASSQSRRQGFSEQYF
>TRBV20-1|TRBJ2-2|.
CSARTSGGIYTGELFF
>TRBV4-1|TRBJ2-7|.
CASSRTTAGGYEQYF
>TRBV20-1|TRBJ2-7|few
CSARGSGHHYEQYF
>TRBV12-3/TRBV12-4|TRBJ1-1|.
CASSPLFRSNTEAFF
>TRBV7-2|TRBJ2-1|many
CASSPYNEQFF
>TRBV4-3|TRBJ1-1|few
CASSQDLQAIVGTEAFF
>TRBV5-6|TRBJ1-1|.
CASSLGTITTEAFF
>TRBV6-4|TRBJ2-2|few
CASPLAGGRHGELFF
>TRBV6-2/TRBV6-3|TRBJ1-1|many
CASSSQPPEAFF
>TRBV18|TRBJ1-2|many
CASSPQGAGYGYTF
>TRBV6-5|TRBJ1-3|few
CASSRGDPRPGNTIYF
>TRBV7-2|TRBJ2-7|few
CASSAWTSLSYEQYF
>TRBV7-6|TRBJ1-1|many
CASSTDRGLSEAFF
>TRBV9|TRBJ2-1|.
CASSAGHEYNEQLF
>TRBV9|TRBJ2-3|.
CASGVDGLPTDTQYF
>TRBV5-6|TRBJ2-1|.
CVSSPGLADNEQFF
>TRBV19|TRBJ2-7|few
CASSIVPHEQYF
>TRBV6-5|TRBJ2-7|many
CASSWTGNYEQYF
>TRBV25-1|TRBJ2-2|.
CASSEWGGSSTGELFF
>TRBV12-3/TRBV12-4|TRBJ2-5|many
CASSFDQGKYQETQYF
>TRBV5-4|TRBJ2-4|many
CASSVQGSPMLQYF
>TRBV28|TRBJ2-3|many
CASTLTSGDTQYF
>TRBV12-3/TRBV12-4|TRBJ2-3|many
CASTPSGGHPDTQYF
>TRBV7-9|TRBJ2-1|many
CASSPPVRTSGFNEQFF
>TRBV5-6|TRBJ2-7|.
CACSSEGSFNEQYF
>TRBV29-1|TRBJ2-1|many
CSVEDLDSWYNEQFF
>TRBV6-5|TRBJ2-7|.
CASSLTSGGYERYF
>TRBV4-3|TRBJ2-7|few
CASSQSRAGNYEQYF
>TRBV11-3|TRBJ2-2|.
CASSLANVNTGELFF
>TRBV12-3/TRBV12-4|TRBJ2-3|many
CASSWRGNTDTQYF
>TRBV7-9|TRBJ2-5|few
CASSVYQETQYF
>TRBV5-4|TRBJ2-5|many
CASSFQTQETQYF
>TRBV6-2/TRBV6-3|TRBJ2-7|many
CASSYSGGSLNF
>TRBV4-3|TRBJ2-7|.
CASSQETDYYEQYF
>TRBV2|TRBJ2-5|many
CASTLPPAGETQYF
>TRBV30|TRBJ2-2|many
CAWNTRDRVWTGELFF
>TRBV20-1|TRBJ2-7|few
CSAVDPGQGTYEQYF
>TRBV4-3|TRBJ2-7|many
CASSQEGTGTYEQYF
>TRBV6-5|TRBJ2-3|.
CASIWTNHSTDTQYF
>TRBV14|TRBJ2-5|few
CASSRTSVETQYF
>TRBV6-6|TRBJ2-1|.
CASSYLTGFYEQFF
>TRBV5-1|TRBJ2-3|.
CASSCPPGANSTDTQYF
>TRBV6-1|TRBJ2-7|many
CASSYYEQYF
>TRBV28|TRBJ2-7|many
CASSLGQIYEQYF
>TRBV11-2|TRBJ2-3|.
CASSQGRGHGDGTDTQYF
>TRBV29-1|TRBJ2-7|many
CSASEGSSLYEQYF
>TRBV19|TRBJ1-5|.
CATRGGVGQPQHF
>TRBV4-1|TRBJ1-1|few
CASSQDPANGEAFF
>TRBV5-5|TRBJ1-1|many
CASSSPRAEAFF
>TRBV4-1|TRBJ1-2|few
CASSQDPSTGGTIGYTF
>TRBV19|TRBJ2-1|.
CASSITSGYSNEQFF
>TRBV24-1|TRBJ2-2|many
CATSLTNTGELFF
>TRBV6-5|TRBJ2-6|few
CASSYRSSHSGANVLTF
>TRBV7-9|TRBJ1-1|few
CASSGAAGYTEAFF